This note documents a single T cell receptor beta chain sequence. Its target is not known. The data were taken from a study of cytomegalovirus exposure and HLA in healthy donors. Findings and limits, study-wide: With high specificity and sensitivity, the classifier reportedly diagnosed cytomegalovirus status.

Primers: 60 Vbeta forward and 13 Jbeta reverse. Profiling relied on immunoSEQ multiplex PCR, and the TCRdb table lists in-frame clones only, not all of them. This table has 100,000 to 150,000 clones, around three quarters appearing once. Sequencing was performed on PBMCs. The clonotype comes from a woman between 45 and 60 years old in good health and CMV-seronegative.

This chain's CDR3 is CASSFTGGAYSNQPQHF. The CDR3 DNA reads TGTGCCAGCAGCTTTACAGGGGGGGCGTATAGCAATCAGCCCCAGCATTTT. The rearrangement joins TRBV5-8 to TRBJ1-5; TRBD1 matches at 8 bases. The germline V gene has CDR1 SGHTS and CDR2 YDEGEE. CDR3 length: 17 amino acids. The V segment lost 2 bases and the J segment 0 bases; nucleotides outside the gene matches: 7.